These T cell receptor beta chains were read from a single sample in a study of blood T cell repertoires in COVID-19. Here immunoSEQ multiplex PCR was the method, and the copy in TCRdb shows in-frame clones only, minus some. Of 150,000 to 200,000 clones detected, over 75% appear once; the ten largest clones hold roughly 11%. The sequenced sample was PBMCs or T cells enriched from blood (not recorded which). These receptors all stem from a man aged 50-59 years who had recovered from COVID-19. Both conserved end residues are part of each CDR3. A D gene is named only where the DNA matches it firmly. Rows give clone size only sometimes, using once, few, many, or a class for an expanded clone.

TGCGCCAGCACCTCAGGGGGGACAGGGGGCAATCAGCCCCAGCATTTT	CASTSGGTGGNQPQHF	TRBV10-2	TRBJ1-5	TRBD1	.
TGCGCCAGCAGCTTCCCCTCAGGGGCGGAGGTTACGCAGTATTTT	CASSFPSGAEVTQYF	TRBV5-1	TRBJ2-3	.	.
TGCGCCAGCAGCCCGCAGGGTACGGGCGAGCAGTACTTC	CASSPQGTGEQYF	TRBV5-1	TRBJ2-7	.	.
TGTGCCTGGAGTGTAAAGTCTAGGGGGAACGAGCAGTACTTC	CAWSVKSRGNEQYF	TRBV30	TRBJ2-7	.	.
TGTGCCAGCAGCTTAGCGATGGGGGGAGGCTACACCTTC	CASSLAMGGGYTF	TRBV7-6	TRBJ1-2	.	.
TGTGCCAGCAGATTGGGTGGGGGGAATCAGCCCCAGCATTTT	CASRLGGGNQPQHF	TRBV28	TRBJ1-5	.	.
TGTGCCAGCAGCTTATGGACAGGACGACCTTTGGAGGGCTACACCTTC	CASSLWTGRPLEGYTF	TRBV5-6	TRBJ1-2	TRBD1	.
TGTGCCAGCTCACCTCTGAGCAGACAGAGCTCCTACGAGCAGTACTTC	CASSPLSRQSSYEQYF	TRBV18	TRBJ2-7	.	few
TGTGCCAGCAGTTTTTCCCCCCCCGGGAGGCCCTCCTACAATGAGCAGTTCTTC	CASSFSPPGRPSYNEQFF	TRBV27	TRBJ2-1	TRBD2	.
TGTGCCAGCAGCACCTTACTAGCGGGGAGCACAGATACGCAGTATTTT	CASSTLLAGSTDTQYF	TRBV14	TRBJ2-3	TRBD2	.
TGTGCCAGCAGTTCCAACCGGGACAAGTTTCCTGAAGCTTTCTTT	CASSSNRDKFPEAFF	TRBV28	TRBJ1-1	.	once
TGTGCCAGCAGCTTAAGTGCGGGAGAAGACTACGAGCAGTACTTC	CASSLSAGEDYEQYF	TRBV11-3	TRBJ2-7	TRBD2	.
TGTGCCAGCAGCTTGGCGACTAAGAGGTCGGAGACCCAGTACTTC	CASSLATKRSETQYF	TRBV5-4	TRBJ2-5	.	.
TGTGCCAGCAGTTTAAGGGGCCTAGACAGAGGTTTCTTC	CASSLRGLDRGFF	TRBV12-3/TRBV12-4	TRBJ2-1	.	.
TGTGCCAGCAGTTACGCAGGGGAGAATTCACCCCTCCACTTT	CASSYAGENSPLHF	TRBV6-2/TRBV6-3	TRBJ1-6	.	many
TGTGCCAGCAGTTACGCCACGTCGGGGAGCCGCTCCTACAATGAGCAGTTCTTC	CASSYATSGSRSYNEQFF	TRBV6-2/TRBV6-3	TRBJ2-1	.	.
TGTGCCTGGACAGGACAGGGGTATTCACCCCTCCACTTT	CAWTGQGYSPLHF	TRBV30	TRBJ1-6	TRBD1	.
TGTGCCAGCAGCCCCTACCAGCTAGCGGAGGGCACAGATACGCAGTATTTT	CASSPYQLAEGTDTQYF	TRBV7-9	TRBJ2-3	TRBD2	.
TGTGCCAGCAGCTCAACAGGGGATGGAAGTAATGAAAAACTGTTTTTT	CASSSTGDGSNEKLFF	TRBV3-1/TRBV3-2	TRBJ1-4	TRBD1	.
TGCGCCAGCAGCTTGGGGCTTAGGGGAAGCAATCAGCCCCAGCATTTT	CASSLGLRGSNQPQHF	TRBV5-1	TRBJ1-5	.	.
TGTGCCAGCAGTGCTGTTGTGACAGGGGGCTCTGGGGCCAACGTCCTGACTTTC	CASSAVVTGGSGANVLTF	TRBV6-1	TRBJ2-6	TRBD1	.
TGTGCCAGCAGTGAAGTCAGGGGGCTCTACGAGCAGTACTTC	CASSEVRGLYEQYF	TRBV6-1	TRBJ2-7	TRBD1	.
TGTGCCAGCTCGAAAGGCACAGGGGAGGTAGCTGAAGCTTTCTTT	CASSKGTGEVAEAFF	TRBV18	TRBJ1-1	TRBD1	.
TGCGCCAGCAGCCAAATGGGACGGACAGGGGAAGGTTTCTTT	CASSQMGRTGEGFF	TRBV4-1	TRBJ1-1	TRBD1	.
TGTGCCAGCAGCCAAGATAGGCGGGGGAACACTGAAGCTTTCTTT	CASSQDRRGNTEAFF	TRBV3-1/TRBV3-2	TRBJ1-1	.	.